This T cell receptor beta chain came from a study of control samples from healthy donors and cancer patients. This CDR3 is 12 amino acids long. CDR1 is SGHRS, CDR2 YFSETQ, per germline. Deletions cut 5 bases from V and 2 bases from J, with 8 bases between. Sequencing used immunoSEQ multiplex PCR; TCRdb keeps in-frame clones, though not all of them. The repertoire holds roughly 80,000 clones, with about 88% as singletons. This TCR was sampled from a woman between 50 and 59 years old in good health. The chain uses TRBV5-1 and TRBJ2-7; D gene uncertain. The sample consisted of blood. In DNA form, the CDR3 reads TGCGCCAGCAGGACCGAGGCCTACGAGCAGTACTTC. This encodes CASRTEAYEQYF.